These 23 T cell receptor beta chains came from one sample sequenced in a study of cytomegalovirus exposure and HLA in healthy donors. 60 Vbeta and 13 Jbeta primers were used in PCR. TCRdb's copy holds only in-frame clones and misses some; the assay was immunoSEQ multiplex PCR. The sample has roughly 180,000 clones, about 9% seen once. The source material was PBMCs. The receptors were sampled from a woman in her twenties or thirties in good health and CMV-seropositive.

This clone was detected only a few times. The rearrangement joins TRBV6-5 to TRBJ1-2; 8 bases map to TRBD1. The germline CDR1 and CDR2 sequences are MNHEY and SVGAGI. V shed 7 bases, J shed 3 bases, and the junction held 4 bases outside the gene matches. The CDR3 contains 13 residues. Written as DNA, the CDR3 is TGTGCCAGCACTAAGGGACAGGACTATGGCTACACCTTC. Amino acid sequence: CASTKGQDYGYTF.

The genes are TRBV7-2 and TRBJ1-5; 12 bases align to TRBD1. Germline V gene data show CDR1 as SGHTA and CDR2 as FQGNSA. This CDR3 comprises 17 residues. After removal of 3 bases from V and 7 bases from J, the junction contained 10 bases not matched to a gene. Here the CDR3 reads CASSLLRDRGRRQPQHF. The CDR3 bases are TGTGCCAGCAGCTTGCTTCGGGACAGGGGGCGCCGGCAGCCCCAGCATTTT.

The CDR3 is CASRPTGGLTEAFF. In nucleotides, the CDR3 is TGTGCCAGCAGACCGACAGGGGGCCTGACTGAAGCTTTCTTT. The V and J genes are TRBV5-4 and TRBJ1-1; 10 nucleotides line up with TRBD1. The CDR3 has 14 residues. The junction had 6 bases not matched to a gene; V was cut back by 5 bases and J by 5 bases. The germline CDR1 and CDR2 sequences are SGHNT and YYREEE (reference sequence).

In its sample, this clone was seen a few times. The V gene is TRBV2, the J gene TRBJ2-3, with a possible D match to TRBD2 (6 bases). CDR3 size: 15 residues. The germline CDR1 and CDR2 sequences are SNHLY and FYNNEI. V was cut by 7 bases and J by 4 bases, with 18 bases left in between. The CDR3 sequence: CASMLGLTSADTQYF. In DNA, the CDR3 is TGTGCCAGCATGCTTGGACTAACCAGTGCAGATACGCAGTATTTT.

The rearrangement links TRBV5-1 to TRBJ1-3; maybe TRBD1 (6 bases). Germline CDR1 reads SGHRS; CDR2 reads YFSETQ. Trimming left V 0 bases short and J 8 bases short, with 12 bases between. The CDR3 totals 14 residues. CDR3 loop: CASSLAGHADTIYF. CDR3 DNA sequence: TGCGCCAGCAGCTTGGCGGGACATGCGGACACCATATATTTT.

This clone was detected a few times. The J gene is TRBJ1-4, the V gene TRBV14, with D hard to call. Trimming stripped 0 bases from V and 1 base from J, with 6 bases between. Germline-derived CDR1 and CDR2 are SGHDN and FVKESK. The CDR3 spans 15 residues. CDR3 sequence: CASSQEGRTNEKLFF. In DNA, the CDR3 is TGTGCCAGCAGCCAAGAGGGCAGAACTAATGAAAAACTGTTTTTT.

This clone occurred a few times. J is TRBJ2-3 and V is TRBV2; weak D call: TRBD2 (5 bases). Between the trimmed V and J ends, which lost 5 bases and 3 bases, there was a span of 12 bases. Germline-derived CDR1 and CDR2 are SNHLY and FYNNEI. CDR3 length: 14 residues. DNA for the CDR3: TGTGCCAGCAGTTGGAACGGGAAGACAGATACGCAGTATTTT. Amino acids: CASSWNGKTDTQYF.

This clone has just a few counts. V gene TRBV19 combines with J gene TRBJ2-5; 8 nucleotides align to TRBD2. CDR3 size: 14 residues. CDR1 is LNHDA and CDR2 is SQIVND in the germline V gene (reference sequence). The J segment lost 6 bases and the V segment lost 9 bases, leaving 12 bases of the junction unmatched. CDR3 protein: CASKLRAGAQTQYF. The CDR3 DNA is TGTGCCAGCAAGCTCAGAGCGGGAGCGCAGACCCAGTACTTC.

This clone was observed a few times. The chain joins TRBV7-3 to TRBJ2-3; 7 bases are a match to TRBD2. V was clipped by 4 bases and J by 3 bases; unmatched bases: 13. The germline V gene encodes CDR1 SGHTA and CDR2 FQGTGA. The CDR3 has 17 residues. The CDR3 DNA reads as TGTGCCAGCAGCTCCGGTTGGGCGGGAGATGAGACAGATACGCAGTATTTT. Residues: CASSSGWAGDETDTQYF.

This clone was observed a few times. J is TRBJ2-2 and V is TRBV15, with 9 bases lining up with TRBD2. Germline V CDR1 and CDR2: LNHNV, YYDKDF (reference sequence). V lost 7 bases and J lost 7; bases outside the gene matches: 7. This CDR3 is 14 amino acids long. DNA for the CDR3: TGTGCCACCACCGGGACTAGCCCTGTCGGGGAGCTGTTTTTT. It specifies CATTGTSPVGELFF.

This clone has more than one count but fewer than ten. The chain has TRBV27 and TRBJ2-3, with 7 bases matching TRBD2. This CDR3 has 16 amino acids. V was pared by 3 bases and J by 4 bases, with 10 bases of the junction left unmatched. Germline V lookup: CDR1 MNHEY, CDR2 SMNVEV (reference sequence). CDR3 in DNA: TGTGCCAGCAGTTTGTGGACTAGTTCGGCGCCAGATACGCAGTATTTT. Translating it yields CASSLWTSSAPDTQYF.

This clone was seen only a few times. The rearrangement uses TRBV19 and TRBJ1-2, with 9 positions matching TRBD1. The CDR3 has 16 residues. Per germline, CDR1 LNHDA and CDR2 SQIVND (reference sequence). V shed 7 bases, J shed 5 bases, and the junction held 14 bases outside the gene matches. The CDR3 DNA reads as TGTGCCAGTACCCTAACTCCGGGACAGGGTTTTTATGGCTACACCTTC. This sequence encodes CASTLTPGQGFYGYTF.

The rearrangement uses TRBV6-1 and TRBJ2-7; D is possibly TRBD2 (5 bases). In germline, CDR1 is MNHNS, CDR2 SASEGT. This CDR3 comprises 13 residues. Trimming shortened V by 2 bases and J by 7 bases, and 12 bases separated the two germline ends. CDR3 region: CASSEKAPGEQYF. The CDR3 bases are TGTGCCAGCAGTGAAAAAGCGCCGGGGGAGCAGTACTTC.

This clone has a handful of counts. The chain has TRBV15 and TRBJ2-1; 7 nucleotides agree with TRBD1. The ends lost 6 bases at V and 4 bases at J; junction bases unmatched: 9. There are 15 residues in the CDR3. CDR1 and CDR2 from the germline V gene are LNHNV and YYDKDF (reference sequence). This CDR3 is CATRRGGTQYNEQFF. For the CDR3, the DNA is TGTGCCACCAGACGAGGGGGCACCCAGTACAATGAGCAGTTCTTC.

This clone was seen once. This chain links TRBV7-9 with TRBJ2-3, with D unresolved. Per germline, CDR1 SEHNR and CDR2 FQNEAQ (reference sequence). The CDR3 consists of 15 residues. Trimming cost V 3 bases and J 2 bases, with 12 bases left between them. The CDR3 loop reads CASSFPVDPTDTQYF. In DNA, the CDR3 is TGTGCCAGCAGCTTCCCGGTAGATCCCACAGATACGCAGTATTTT.

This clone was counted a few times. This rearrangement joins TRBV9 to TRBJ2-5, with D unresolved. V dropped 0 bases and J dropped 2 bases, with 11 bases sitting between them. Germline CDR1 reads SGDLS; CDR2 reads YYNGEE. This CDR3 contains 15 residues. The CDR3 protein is CASSVAGGWQETQYF. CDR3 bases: TGTGCCAGCAGCGTAGCTGGCGGTTGGCAAGAGACCCAGTACTTC.

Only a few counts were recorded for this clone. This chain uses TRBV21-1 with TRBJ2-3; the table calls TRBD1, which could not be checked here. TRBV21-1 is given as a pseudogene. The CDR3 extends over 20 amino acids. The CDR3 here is CASRPSFKGLKGTGTDTQYF. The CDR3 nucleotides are TGTGCCAGCAGACCCTCATTCAAAGGGCTAAAGGGGACAGGGACAGATACGCAGTATTTT.

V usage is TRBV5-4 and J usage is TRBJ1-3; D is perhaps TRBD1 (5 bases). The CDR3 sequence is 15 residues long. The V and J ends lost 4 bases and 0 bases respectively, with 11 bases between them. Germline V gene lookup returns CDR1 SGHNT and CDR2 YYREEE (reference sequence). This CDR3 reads CASSRGTDSGNTIYF. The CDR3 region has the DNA TGTGCCAGCAGCCGCGGGACCGACTCTGGAAACACCATATATTTT.

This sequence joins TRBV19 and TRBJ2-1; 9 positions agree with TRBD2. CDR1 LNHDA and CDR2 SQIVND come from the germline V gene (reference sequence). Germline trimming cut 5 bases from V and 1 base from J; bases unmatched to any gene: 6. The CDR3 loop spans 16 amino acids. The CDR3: CASSAPLAGSYNEQFF. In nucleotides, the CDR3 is TGTGCCAGTAGTGCCCCGCTAGCGGGGTCCTACAATGAGCAGTTCTTC.

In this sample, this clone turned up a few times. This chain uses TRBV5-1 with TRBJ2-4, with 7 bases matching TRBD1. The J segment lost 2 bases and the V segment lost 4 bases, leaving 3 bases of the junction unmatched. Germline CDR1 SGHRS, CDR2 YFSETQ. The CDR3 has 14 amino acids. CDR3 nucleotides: TGCGCCAGCAGCCAGACAGGGACCAAAAACATTCAGTACTTC. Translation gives CASSQTGTKNIQYF.

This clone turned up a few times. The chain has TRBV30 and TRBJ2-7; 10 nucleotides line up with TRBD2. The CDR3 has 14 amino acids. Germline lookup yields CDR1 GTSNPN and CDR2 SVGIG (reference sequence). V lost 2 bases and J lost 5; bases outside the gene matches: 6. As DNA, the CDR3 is TGTGCCTGGAGTAGTGCAGCGGGAGGGAACGAGCAGTACTTC. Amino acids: CAWSSAAGGNEQYF.

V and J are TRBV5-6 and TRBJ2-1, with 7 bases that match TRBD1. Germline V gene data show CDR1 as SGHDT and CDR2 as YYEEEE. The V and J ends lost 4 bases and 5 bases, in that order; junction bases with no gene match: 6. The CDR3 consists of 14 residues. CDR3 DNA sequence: TGTGCCAGCAGCCGACAGGGTGAGAACAATGAGCAGTTCTTC. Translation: CASSRQGENNEQFF.

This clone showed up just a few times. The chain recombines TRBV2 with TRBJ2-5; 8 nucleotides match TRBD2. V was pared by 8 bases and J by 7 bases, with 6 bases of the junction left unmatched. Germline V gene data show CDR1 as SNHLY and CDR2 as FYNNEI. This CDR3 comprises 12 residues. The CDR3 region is CASGGRGGTQYF. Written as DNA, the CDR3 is TGTGCCAGCGGCGGTCGGGGGGGGACCCAGTACTTC.